The 9 T cell receptor beta chains in this list originate from one sample, sequenced in a study of blood T cell repertoires in COVID-19. Libraries were prepared by immunoSEQ multiplex PCR; TCRdb keeps only in-frame clonotypes and omits some of them. The repertoire holds 7,000 to 8,500 clones, with 80% to 90% as singletons. The source material was peripheral blood. The origin of the receptors is a woman between 45 and 65 years old with active or convalescent COVID-19.

This rearrangement joins TRBV7-3 to TRBJ2-3; 8 bases fit TRBD2. The CDR3 extends over 14 amino acids. From germline, CDR1 is SGHTA and CDR2 FQGTGA. The V segment lost 5 bases and the J segment 10 bases; nucleotides outside the gene matches: 11. CDR3 sequence (DNA): TGTGCCAGCAGCCCCTCAGCGGGGGCCTCTTCGCAGTATTTT. It specifies CASSPSAGASSQYF.

The chain employs TRBV2 and TRBJ1-6, with D possibly being TRBD1 (6 bases). Germline CDR1 SNHLY, CDR2 FYNNEI. CDR3 length: 16 amino acids. Trimming stripped 4 bases from V and 8 bases from J, with 18 bases between. CDR3 residues: CASSVGGGRAHSPLHF. DNA for the CDR3: TGTGCCAGCAGTGTGGGGGGGGGCAGGGCACATTCACCCCTCCACTTT.

The chain links TRBV19 to TRBJ2-1; 11 nucleotides agree with TRBD2. J was trimmed by 5 bases and V by 7 bases; bases with no gene match: 13. Germline-derived CDR1 and CDR2 are LNHDA and SQIVND (reference sequence). CDR3 length equals 17 residues. This chain's CDR3 is CASTKLSGTSGNNEQFF. The CDR3 DNA is TGTGCCAGTACCAAACTTTCCGGGACTAGCGGAAACAATGAGCAGTTCTTC.

The rearrangement uses TRBV4-2 and TRBJ2-3; D is uncertain. V was clipped by 1 base and J by 5 bases, with 4 bases between them. Germline lookup yields CDR1 LGHNA and CDR2 YNFKEQ. The CDR3 sequence is 12 residues long. The DNA of the CDR3 is TGTGCCAGCAGCCAAGTCTTAGATACGCAGTATTTT. Residues: CASSQVLDTQYF.

This chain connects TRBV18 to TRBJ2-7, with no clear D. Trimming took off 6 bases at V and 5 bases at J, with 17 bases between the two ends. The CDR3 loop spans 14 amino acids. Looked up from germline, CDR1 is KGHSH and CDR2 is LQKENI. The CDR3 coding sequence is TGTGCCAGCTCCTACACGACAAGCCCCCACGAGCAGTACTTC. Protein product: CASSYTTSPHEQYF.

The chain joins TRBV3-1 (or the pseudogene TRBV3-2) to TRBJ1-6; 8 nucleotides line up with TRBD1. Germline CDR1 and CDR2: LGHDT and YNNKEL (reference sequence). This CDR3 spans 14 amino acids. Unmatched junction bases numbered 3, after V lost 4 bases and J lost 7 bases. The CDR3 sequence: CASSLNRGNSPLHF. The CDR3 nucleotides are TGTGCCAGCAGCCTTAACAGGGGGAATTCACCCCTCCACTTT.

The chain employs TRBV7-2 and TRBJ1-1; tentatively, D is TRBD1 (5 bases). CDR3 length: 15 residues. Germline V gene data show CDR1 as SGHTA and CDR2 as FQGNSA. V lost 5 bases, J lost 0 bases, and 13 bases lay in between. Written as DNA, the CDR3 is TGTGCCAGCAGCCCGCAGGACACCTTGAACACTGAAGCTTTCTTT. This codes for CASSPQDTLNTEAFF.

On this clone: The same CDR3 arises from other DNA sequences in this sample as well. The V and J genes are TRBV11-2 and TRBJ2-2; TRBD2 matches 7 bases. The length of the CDR3 is 14 residues. The junction had 1 base not matched to a gene; V was cut back by 1 base and J by 5 bases. Germline V gene sequence: CDR1 SGHAT, CDR2 FQNNGV. The CDR3 loop reads CASSLVGGTGELFF. CDR3 bases: TGTGCCAGCAGCTTAGTGGGAGGGACCGGGGAGCTGTTTTTT.

J is TRBJ2-5 and V is TRBV18; 7 nucleotides match TRBD1. The germline CDR1 and CDR2 sequences are KGHSH and LQKENI. Germline trimming cut 1 base from V and 5 bases from J; bases unmatched to any gene: 4. This CDR3 is 14 amino acids long. The CDR3, as DNA: TGTGCCAGCTCACCACTTACCAGGGGGGAGACCCAGTACTTC. It codes for CASSPLTRGETQYF.